What follows are 15 T cell receptor beta chains derived from one specimen sequenced in a study of OX40 agonist ivuxolimab in advanced cancers. This table comes from immunoSEQ multiplex PCR, and its TCRdb copy is limited to in-frame clones, with some not included. The sample contains more than 60,000 clones, about 86% of which appear only once. Sample: CD4+ or CD8+ T cells sorted from blood, taken in a trial of the OX40 agonist ivuxolimab. These receptors all stem from an adult with an advanced solid tumor such as melanoma, head and neck, liver or kidney cancer.

The rearrangement uses TRBV9 and TRBJ2-1; 9 bases agree with TRBD1. Germline assignment: CDR1 SGDLS and CDR2 YYNGEE. This CDR3 comprises 16 residues. Trimming took 4 bases from V and 6 from J; bases not matched to a gene: 11. CDR3 residues: CASSLRGDREGNEQFF. The CDR3 nucleotides are TGTGCCAGCAGCCTTCGAGGGGACAGGGAAGGCAATGAGCAGTTCTTC. The variable domain in full, with the rest retrieved from reference TRBV9 and TRBJ2-1, is DSGVTQTPKHLITATGQRVTLRCSPRSGDLSVYWYQQSLDQGLQFLIQYYNGEERAKGNILERFSAQQFPDLHSELNLSSLELGDSALYFCASSLRGDREGNEQFFGPGTRLTVL.

Comment on this clone: Other DNA sequences in the sample encode the same CDR3. The chain has TRBV4-1 and TRBJ1-2; D is unresolved. Per the germline V gene, CDR1 is MGHRA and CDR2 is YSYEKL. The CDR3 is 13 residues long. The V end lost 0 bases, the J end lost 7 bases, and 9 bases lay between the germline ends. CDR3 nucleotides: TGCGCCAGCAGCCAAGAAGGTGCGGGTGGCTACACCTTC. Translation: CASSQEGAGGYTF.

The sample holds a few counts of this clone. The chain uses TRBV7-8 and TRBJ1-5; D is undetermined. CDR1 is SGHVS and CDR2 is FQNEAQ in the germline V gene. V dropped 4 bases and J dropped 7 bases, with 8 bases sitting between them. The CDR3 is made up of 12 amino acids. The CDR3: CASSSSGQPQHF. CDR3 DNA: TGTGCCAGCAGCTCATCCGGCCAGCCCCAGCATTTT.

The chain combines TRBV7-6 with TRBJ2-2; TRBD1 matches 9 bases. This CDR3 spans 16 amino acids. J lost 4 bases, V lost 4 bases, and 7 bases had no gene match. Germline CDR1 SGHVS, CDR2 FNYEAQ. This CDR3 reads CASSSGTGRGTGELFF. The CDR3 nucleotides read TGTGCCAGCAGCTCAGGGACAGGGAGAGGCACCGGGGAGCTGTTTTTT.

This clone was seen a few times. The chain recombines TRBV5-1 with TRBJ1-4; 8 bases agree with TRBD1. V lost 4 bases and J lost 7; bases outside the gene matches: 6. From germline, CDR1 is SGHRS and CDR2 YFSETQ. This CDR3 is 14 amino acids long. The CDR3 DNA sequence: TGCGCCAGCAGCCTGCGACAGGGGACTGAAAAACTGTTTTTT. It translates to CASSLRQGTEKLFF.

This sequence joins TRBV28 and TRBJ1-4; 8 positions match TRBD1. Germline trimming cut 7 bases from V and 5 bases from J; bases unmatched to any gene: 0. The CDR3 extends over 12 amino acids. In germline, CDR1 is MDHEN, CDR2 SYDVKM. The CDR3 bases are TGTGCCAGCAACAGGGGGAATGAAAAACTGTTTTTT. Translating it yields CASNRGNEKLFF.

The chain carries TRBV9 and TRBJ2-7; no reliable D call. V was trimmed by 0 bases and J by 0 bases, leaving 10 bases between them. The germline V gene encodes CDR1 SGDLS and CDR2 YYNGEE. The CDR3 totals 15 residues. DNA of the CDR3: TGTGCCAGCAGCGTAGCGTCCGATAGCTCCTACGAGCAGTACTTC. Its protein product is CASSVASDSSYEQYF.

This chain uses TRBV5-6 with TRBJ1-6; D might be TRBD1 (5 bases). Germline V gene lookup returns CDR1 SGHDT and CDR2 YYEEEE. Trimming shortened V by 4 bases and J by 10 bases, and 18 bases separated the two germline ends. This CDR3 has 15 residues. CDR3 nucleotides: TGTGCCAGCAGCGTCAGGGAGACAGTGGGATCACCCCTCCACTTT. Its translation is CASSVRETVGSPLHF.

This clone was picked up one time. The chain has TRBV19 and TRBJ1-2, with D possibly matching TRBD1 (5 bases). Germline V CDR1 and CDR2: LNHDA, SQIVND (reference sequence). The CDR3 has 16 residues. V lost 4 bases, J lost 1 base, and 16 bases lay in between. DNA for the CDR3: TGTGCCAGTAGTACCAGTCCAGGGACGGGTAACTATGGCTACACCTTC. Its protein product is CASSTSPGTGNYGYTF.

The chain joins TRBV5-4 to TRBJ2-2, with 9 bases that match TRBD1. After removal of 0 bases from V and 4 bases from J, the junction contained 13 bases not matched to a gene. CDR3 length equals 19 residues. CDR1 is SGHNT, CDR2 YYREEE, per germline (reference sequence). CDR3 coding DNA: TGTGCCAGCAGCTTGGGGATCTTAGGACAGGGGAGATTCACCGGGGAGCTGTTTTTT. This codes for CASSLGILGQGRFTGELFF.

The rearrangement uses TRBV4-1 and TRBJ2-2; D unclear. Germline lookup yields CDR1 MGHRA and CDR2 YSYEKL. With 0 bases removed from V and 5 bases from J, the gap between germline ends came to 19 bases. The CDR3 is 18 amino acids. The CDR3 bases are TGCGCCAGCAGCCAAGATCCTCGCGGACGAGGAAGTACCGGGGAGCTGTTTTTT. Its protein product is CASSQDPRGRGSTGELFF.

The chain carries TRBV28 and TRBJ2-2; 9 nucleotides align to TRBD1. The junction had 8 bases not matched to a gene; V was cut back by 2 bases and J by 7 bases. The CDR3 extends over 16 amino acids. Germline CDR1 MDHEN, CDR2 SYDVKM. The CDR3 DNA follows: TGTGCCAGCAGTTTACCCGGACAGGGGTACGGCGGGGAGCTGTTTTTT. Its protein is CASSLPGQGYGGELFF.

The chain carries TRBV9 and TRBJ2-7; D gene ambiguous. There are 14 residues in the CDR3. Germline loops: CDR1 SGDLS, CDR2 YYNGEE. V gave up 3 bases and J gave up 0 bases, with 10 bases separating them. The CDR3 DNA is TGTGCCAGCAGCGAGTGGGGTAACTCCTACGAGCAGTACTTC. Its translation: CASSEWGNSYEQYF.

The rearrangement joins TRBV6-5 to TRBJ1-1, with no clear D. Germline V gene data show CDR1 as MNHEY and CDR2 as SVGAGI. V was shortened by 6 bases and J by 4 bases, with 9 bases between the two germline ends. CDR3 length equals 12 residues. CDR3 sequence reads: CASSRGITEAFF. CDR3 nucleotides: TGTGCCAGCAGCCGAGGGATCACTGAAGCTTTCTTT.

This clone was counted a few times. The V gene is TRBV7-2, the J gene TRBJ2-3; TRBD2 matches at 9 bases. This CDR3 spans 17 amino acids. V shed 2 bases and J 4 bases; nucleotides not matched to a gene: 10. CDR1 SGHTA and CDR2 FQGNSA come from the germline V gene. The CDR3 region has the DNA TGTGCCAGCAGCTTACGAGGGCGGGGGGGCGGAGCAGATACGCAGTATTTT. This sequence encodes CASSLRGRGGGADTQYF.